This T cell receptor beta chain is from a study of early stage breast cancer tumors. Overall study context: Among approximately 12 ER+/PR+/HER2- tumors, eight were ductal, four lobular. Study results and limitations: Commonly generated sequences made up most enriched TCRB sequences shared between patients. Blood repertoires resembled normal breast more than tumor.

Sequencing was performed with immunoSEQ multiplex PCR; in TCRdb, only in-frame clones are kept and a portion is missing. The repertoire holds 32,000 or so clones, about 70% seen once, with approximately 35% in the top ten. The CDR3 runs 15 residues. Germline lookup yields CDR1 GTSNPN and CDR2 SVGIG (reference sequence). V was shortened by 0 bases and J by 0 bases, with 11 bases between the two germline ends. A note on this clone: Its antigen is not identified.

The receptor's source is a person aged 45-60 years with breast cancer. The specimen sequenced was blood. The V gene is TRBV30, the J gene TRBJ1-2, with no clear D. CDR3 in DNA: TGTGCCTGGAGTGTACTAGCAGGTGCTAACTATGGCTACACCTTC. Its translation is CAWSVLAGANYGYTF.